The 30 T cell receptor beta chains listed next were all sequenced from one sample in a study of blood T cell repertoires in COVID-19. Sequencing was performed with immunoSEQ multiplex PCR; in TCRdb, only in-frame clones are kept and a portion is missing. Here the sample spans just over 300,000 clones, around 91% being singletons. Sequencing was performed on PBMCs or T cells enriched from blood (not recorded which). These receptor sequences come from a woman aged 18 to 35 with acute COVID-19.

This clone was picked up a small number of times. The rearrangement uses TRBV5-1 and TRBJ1-1; D call uncertain. CDR3 length: 17 amino acids. V gave up 2 bases and J gave up 2 bases, with 19 bases separating them. CDR1 and CDR2 (germline): SGHRS, YFSETQ. As DNA, the CDR3 is TGCGCCAGCAGCTTTTTCGAGGGCAGTCCCCCCAACACTGAAGCTTTCTTT. This encodes CASSFFEGSPPNTEAFF.

The V gene is TRBV6-5, the J gene TRBJ2-3; 8 positions match TRBD2. This CDR3 has 15 residues. V trimming: 7 bases; J trimming: 2 bases; junction bases outside the gene matches: 8. In germline, CDR1 is MNHEY, CDR2 SVGAGI. In DNA form, the CDR3 reads TGTGCCAGCATCAATAGCGGGGTATTCACAGATACGCAGTATTTT. It specifies CASINSGVFTDTQYF.

The sample holds one count of this clone. The chain joins TRBV27 to TRBJ1-2, with TRBD1 as a possible D gene (6 bases). Germline CDR1 is MNHEY and CDR2 is SMNVEV (reference sequence). The CDR3 is 13 amino acids. With 6 bases removed from V and 5 bases from J, the gap between germline ends came to 13 bases. Here the CDR3 reads CASSRGGSYGYTF. CDR3 in DNA: TGTGCCAGCAGCCGAGGGGGTAGTTATGGCTACACCTTC.

This chain joins TRBV21-1 and TRBJ1-5. TRBV21-1 is marked as a pseudogene. The CDR3 extends over 15 amino acids. The CDR3 DNA reads TGTGCCAGCGACTCGGGGGACGATAGCAATCAGCCCCAGCATTTT. This encodes CASDSGDDSNQPQHF.

The chain links TRBV6-5 to TRBJ1-6; D unclear. Trimming pared 8 bases from V and 8 bases from J, leaving 7 bases between. Germline values: CDR1 MNHEY, CDR2 SVGAGI. The CDR3 spans 11 residues. The CDR3 nucleotides read TGTGCCAGCCAGAGGCATTCACCCCTCCACTTT. Residues: CASQRHSPLHF.

This clone showed up just a few times. CDR3 protein: CASSSRLGDYGYTF. In DNA, the CDR3 is TGTGCCAGCAGCTCCCGACTAGGGGACTATGGCTACACCTTC. The chain carries TRBV7-9 and TRBJ1-2, with D perhaps TRBD1 (5 bases). Germline lookup yields CDR1 SEHNR and CDR2 FQNEAQ (reference sequence). The V end lost 4 bases, the J end lost 3 bases, and 12 bases lay between the germline ends. The length of the CDR3 is 14 residues.

The chain combines TRBV7-9 with TRBJ1-5; D is unresolved. Trimming took 2 bases from V and 0 from J, leaving 17 bases between them. Germline V gene sequence: CDR1 SEHNR, CDR2 FQNEAQ (reference sequence). The CDR3 is made up of 18 amino acids. CDR3 sequence: CASSLYLPGFDSNQPQHF. DNA of the CDR3: TGTGCCAGCAGCTTATATTTGCCAGGATTTGATAGCAATCAGCCCCAGCATTTT.

This chain joins TRBV6-5 and TRBJ2-5; the match to TRBD1 covers 12 bases. The V and J ends lost 6 bases and 4 bases, in that order; junction bases with no gene match: 6. This CDR3 has 15 residues. CDR1 is MNHEY and CDR2 is SVGAGI in the germline V gene. CDR3 in DNA: TGTGCCAGCAGGGGGGACAGGGGGCAACGAGAGACCCAGTACTTC. This gives the protein CASRGDRGQRETQYF.

V usage is TRBV6-5 and J usage is TRBJ2-3; 7 nucleotides agree with TRBD2. V shed 7 bases and J 1 base; nucleotides not matched to a gene: 8. This CDR3 is 15 amino acids long. The germline V gene has CDR1 MNHEY and CDR2 SVGAGI. The CDR3 DNA reads TGTGCCAGCATTCCTTGGGGAGGGGGCACAGATACGCAGTATTTT. Protein sequence: CASIPWGGGTDTQYF.

This clone was counted a single time. The chain couples TRBV18 to TRBJ1-3; 8 nucleotides align to TRBD1. Germline V lookup: CDR1 KGHSH, CDR2 LQKENI. The V and J ends lost 4 bases and 8 bases, in that order; junction bases with no gene match: 4. This CDR3 has 13 residues. The CDR3 here is CASSQPQGDTIYF. The CDR3 nucleotides are TGTGCCAGCTCACAACCACAGGGGGACACCATATATTTT.

This clone was detected only a few times. The V gene is TRBV27, the J gene TRBJ1-2; TRBD1 agrees at 7 bases. V was clipped by 5 bases and J by 8 bases; unmatched bases: 11. The CDR3 is 14 amino acids. CDR1 is MNHEY and CDR2 is SMNVEV in the germline V gene (reference sequence). The CDR3 nucleotides read TGTGCCAGCAGTAACCTCGACAGGGCTAGCGGCTACACCTTC. This encodes CASSNLDRASGYTF.

The J gene is TRBJ2-7, the V gene TRBV10-3, with 8 bases aligning to TRBD1. The CDR3 totals 16 residues. Germline CDR1 reads ENHRY; CDR2 reads SYGVKD. The V segment lost 6 bases and the J segment 6 bases; nucleotides outside the gene matches: 16. Here the CDR3 reads CAIRGFGQGEDGEQYF. The CDR3 nucleotides are TGTGCCATCAGGGGATTCGGACAGGGTGAAGATGGCGAGCAGTACTTC.

This chain connects TRBV29-1 to TRBJ2-7; D perhaps matches TRBD1 (6 bases). CDR1 is SQVTM, CDR2 ANQGSEA, per germline. Trimming removed 5 bases at V and 0 bases at J, with 14 bases between. This CDR3 contains 14 residues. The CDR3 DNA reads TGCAGCGTTTGGGACATGGAGTTCTCCTACGAGCAGTACTTC. This codes for CSVWDMEFSYEQYF.

This sequence joins TRBV2 and TRBJ2-7; 8 nucleotides agree with TRBD1. V dropped 6 bases and J dropped 4; count of bases not matched to a gene: 11. In germline, CDR1 is SNHLY, CDR2 FYNNEI. The CDR3 contains 15 residues. CDR3 sequence reads: CASRGGQGLTYEQYF. In DNA form, the CDR3 reads TGTGCCAGCAGAGGAGGACAGGGCCTAACTTACGAGCAGTACTTC. Full variable domain (rest looked up from reference TRBV2 and TRBJ2-7): EPEVTQTPSHQVTQMGQEVILRCVPISNHLYFYWYRQILGQKVEFLVSFYNNEISEKSEIFDDQFSVERPDGSNFTLKIRSTKLEDSAMYFCASRGGQGLTYEQYFGPGTRLTVT.

The rearrangement uses TRBV24-1 and TRBJ2-5; 9 bases fit TRBD1. This CDR3 has 16 residues. Germline CDR1 KGHDR, CDR2 SFDVKD. Germline trimming cut 3 bases from V and 5 bases from J; bases unmatched to any gene: 9. This CDR3 is CATSDPGQGHGETQYF. CDR3 in DNA: TGTGCCACCAGTGATCCGGGACAGGGACATGGGGAGACCCAGTACTTC.

This sequence joins TRBV7-9 and TRBJ2-7; 7 nucleotides agree with TRBD1. With V trimmed by 1 base and J by 4 bases, 7 bases remained unmatched. CDR1 and CDR2 from the germline V gene are SEHNR and FQNEAQ (reference sequence). The CDR3 sequence is 15 residues long. The CDR3 protein is CASSLDLGQIYEQYF. Written as DNA, the CDR3 is TGTGCCAGCAGCTTAGATTTGGGACAGATATACGAGCAGTACTTC.

The chain recombines TRBV30 with TRBJ1-6; perhaps TRBD1 as D (6 bases). The germline gives CDR1 GTSNPN, CDR2 SVGIG (reference sequence). The CDR3 is made up of 13 amino acids. V lost 1 base and J lost 7, with 8 bases in between. CDR3 in DNA: TGTGCCTGGAGTGGGACAGCGAATTCACCCCTCCACTTT. This encodes CAWSGTANSPLHF.

The J gene is TRBJ1-2, the V gene TRBV7-3; the D gene is possibly TRBD1 (5 bases). The germline V gene has CDR1 SGHTA and CDR2 FQGTGA. V gave up 5 bases and J gave up 4 bases, with 14 bases separating them. This CDR3 has 14 residues. The CDR3 DNA reads as TGTGCCAGCAGCCAGGAAACAGGAACCTATGGCTACACCTTC. Translated, it gives CASSQETGTYGYTF.

V is TRBV7-9 and J is TRBJ1-6, with 7 bases aligning to TRBD1. CDR1 is SEHNR and CDR2 is FQNEAQ in the germline V gene (reference sequence). This CDR3 has 15 residues. Trimming removed 5 bases from V and 4 bases from J; junction bases left unmatched: 5. DNA for the CDR3: TGTGCCAGCAGCCCACGGGACAGTTATAATTCACCCCTCCACTTT. Its translation: CASSPRDSYNSPLHF.

The rearrangement uses TRBV3-1 (or the pseudogene TRBV3-2) and TRBJ2-2; 8 nucleotides match TRBD1. The length of the CDR3 is 14 residues. With V trimmed by 8 bases and J by 0 bases, 2 bases remained unmatched. Germline assignment: CDR1 LGHDT and CDR2 YNNKEL (reference sequence). This CDR3 reads CASGQGANTGELFF. The CDR3 coding sequence is TGTGCCAGCGGACAGGGCGCGAACACCGGGGAGCTGTTTTTT.

The gene calls are TRBV7-6 and TRBJ1-2, with TRBD1 matching 7 bases. Germline assignment: CDR1 SGHVS and CDR2 FNYEAQ. CDR3 length: 15 amino acids. V lost 4 bases and J lost 3; bases outside the gene matches: 8. This CDR3 is CASSSGAGGDYGYTF. CDR3 DNA: TGTGCCAGCAGCTCTGGGGCAGGGGGTGACTATGGCTACACCTTC.

The chain has TRBV11-2 and TRBJ1-1; 8 positions agree with TRBD1. Germline CDR1 reads SGHAT; CDR2 reads FQNNGV. J was trimmed by 3 bases and V by 5 bases; bases with no gene match: 8. The CDR3 runs 15 residues. In DNA form, the CDR3 reads TGTGCCAGCAGCCCCCGGACAGGGTGGGACACTGAAGCTTTCTTT. Translating it yields CASSPRTGWDTEAFF.

This clone was counted a few times. This sequence joins TRBV27 and TRBJ1-5; 9 bases align to TRBD1. The CDR3 extends over 15 amino acids. Germline V gene sequence: CDR1 MNHEY, CDR2 SMNVEV (reference sequence). V shed 7 bases, J shed 3 bases, and the junction held 7 bases outside the gene matches. DNA for the CDR3: TGTGCCAGCACCGCGACAGGGGGAACCAATCAGCCCCAGCATTTT. Protein product: CASTATGGTNQPQHF.

This chain links TRBV10-2 with TRBJ2-7; possible D gene TRBD2, 6 bases. Germline CDR1 WSHSY, CDR2 SAAADI. The CDR3 loop spans 12 amino acids. V was trimmed by 4 bases and J by 7 bases, leaving 11 bases between them. CDR3 nucleotides: TGCGCCAGCAGTGCGGGGGTATGGGAGCAGTACTTC. This sequence encodes CASSAGVWEQYF.

This clone was detected a few times. The chain recombines TRBV5-1 with TRBJ2-3; 9 bases align to TRBD1. The V gene end was trimmed by 4 bases and the J gene end by 6 bases; junction bases not matched to a gene: 6. From germline, CDR1 is SGHRS and CDR2 YFSETQ. This CDR3 has 14 amino acids. The CDR3 is CASSLDRGGDTQYF. CDR3 nucleotides: TGCGCCAGCAGCCTGGACAGGGGTGGGGATACGCAGTATTTT. Drawing the rest from reference TRBV5-1 and TRBJ2-3, the complete variable domain is KAGVTQTPRYLIKTRGQQVTLSCSPISGHRSVSWYQQTPGQGLQFLFEYFSETQRNKGNFPGRFSGRQFSNSRSEMNVSTLELGDSALYLCASSLDRGGDTQYFGPGTRLTVL.

The genes are TRBV3-1 (or the pseudogene TRBV3-2) and TRBJ1-3, with D possibly TRBD1 on 6 matching bases. V was cut by 3 bases and J by 3 bases, with 9 bases left in between. The CDR3 length is 14 residues. Germline CDR1 and CDR2: LGHDT and YNNKEL (reference sequence). The CDR3 DNA reads as TGTGCCAGCAGCCAGGGGGCAGATGGAAACACCATATATTTT. It codes for CASSQGADGNTIYF.

The V gene is TRBV12-3 or TRBV12-4, the J gene TRBJ1-6, with D hard to call. The CDR3 spans 12 residues. With 7 bases removed from V and 12 bases from J, the gap between germline ends came to 13 bases. The CDR3 sequence: CASTLGGKPLHF. CDR3 DNA: TGTGCCAGCACCCTAGGAGGGAAACCCCTCCACTTT.

The chain uses TRBV27 and TRBJ1-1; D perhaps matches TRBD1 (6 bases). The ends were cut back, 6 bases at V and 3 bases at J, with 14 bases in the middle. Looked up from germline, CDR1 is MNHEY and CDR2 is SMNVEV (reference sequence). This CDR3 is built from 14 residues. The CDR3 here is CASRQGRSDTEAFF. CDR3 nucleotides: TGTGCCAGCAGACAGGGTAGGTCTGACACTGAAGCTTTCTTT.

The chain is built from TRBV28 and TRBJ2-7, with TRBD1 identical over 9 bases. V dropped 5 bases and J dropped 2; count of bases not matched to a gene: 4. The germline gives CDR1 MDHEN, CDR2 SYDVKM. The CDR3 loop spans 14 amino acids. The CDR3 DNA is TGTGCCAGCAGTCTAAGGGACAGGGCCTACGAGCAGTACTTC. Residues: CASSLRDRAYEQYF.

J is TRBJ1-5 and V is TRBV19, with D possibly being TRBD1 (5 bases). Germline loops: CDR1 LNHDA, CDR2 SQIVND (reference sequence). This CDR3 spans 14 amino acids. Trimming shortened V by 5 bases and J by 5 bases, and 13 bases separated the two germline ends. The DNA of the CDR3 is TGTGCCAGTAGTTGGCAGGGCGGAGATCAGCCCCAGCATTTT. The encoded protein is CASSWQGGDQPQHF.